These T cell receptor beta chains were read from a single sample in a study of blood T cell repertoires in COVID-19. Generated by immunoSEQ multiplex PCR, the TCRdb table keeps only in-frame clones and is missing some. The repertoire holds 250,000 to 350,000 clones, with roughly 90% as singletons. The sample comprised peripheral blood. The receptors originated from a woman in her sixties with acute or convalescent COVID-19. The CDR3 runs from the conserved cysteine through the conserved F or W. D genes are given only for firm matches. Size is stated for part of the rows, as once, few or many counts, or as a class when the clone is expanded.

V gene	D gene	clone size	J gene	CDR3 protein	CDR3 DNA
TRBV7-3	-	-	TRBJ1-2	CASSLGGGRGDGYTF	TGTGCCAGCAGCTTAGGCGGGGGTAGAGGAGATGGCTACACCTTC
TRBV2	TRBD1	-	TRBJ2-5	CASSDGARGRQTQYF	TGTGCCAGCAGTGACGGCGCCAGGGGGCGACAGACCCAGTACTTC
TRBV7-8	TRBD1	once	TRBJ1-6	CASSLRGQVNNSPLHF	TGTGCCAGCAGCTTAAGAGGACAGGTTAATAATTCACCCCTCCACTTT
TRBV28	-	-	TRBJ1-1	CASRRQVNTEAFF	TGTGCCAGCAGACGGCAGGTGAACACTGAAGCTTTCTTT
TRBV5-4	-	-	TRBJ2-6	CASSRLQFSGANVLTF	TGTGCCAGCAGCAGGCTACAGTTCTCTGGGGCCAACGTCCTGACTTTC
TRBV2	-	once	TRBJ2-7	CASARDSSYEQYF	TGTGCCAGTGCTCGGGACTCCTCCTACGAGCAGTACTTC
TRBV18	-	-	TRBJ2-5	CASFRSAQETQYF	TGTGCCAGCTTCAGGTCTGCCCAAGAGACCCAGTACTTC
TRBV11-2	TRBD2	once	TRBJ2-1	CASSLALAPSSYNEQFF	TGTGCCAGCAGCTTAGCACTAGCGCCAAGCTCCTACAATGAGCAGTTCTTC
TRBV9	-	few	TRBJ2-3	CASSVTSTDTQYF	TGTGCCAGCAGCGTGACTAGCACAGATACGCAGTATTTT
TRBV4-2	-	-	TRBJ2-7	CASSLGDQGGYEQYF	TGTGCCAGCAGCTTAGGGGATCAGGGGGGTTACGAGCAGTACTTC
TRBV7-3	-	-	TRBJ1-6	CASREGPYNSPLHF	TGTGCCAGCCGGGAGGGACCGTATAATTCACCCCTCCACTTT
TRBV18	-	once	TRBJ2-1	CASSPSANNEQFF	TGTGCCAGCTCACCCAGTGCAAACAATGAGCAGTTCTTC
TRBV19	-	-	TRBJ1-6	CASSIGGNSPLHF	TGTGCCAGTAGTATCGGGGGTAATTCACCCCTCCACTTT
TRBV18	TRBD1	-	TRBJ2-1	CASSLGQGDEQFF	TGTGCCAGCTCACTAGGACAGGGGGATGAGCAGTTCTTC
TRBV4-2	-	-	TRBJ2-1	CASSQETGRLMSNEQFF	TGTGCCAGCAGCCAAGAAACTGGTCGATTGATGAGCAATGAGCAGTTCTTC
TRBV12-3/TRBV12-4	-	-	TRBJ2-3	CASSLAGILYF	TGTGCCAGCAGTTTGGCGGGGATCTTGTATTTT
TRBV6-5	TRBD1	-	TRBJ1-5	CATLGQGNQPQHF	TGTGCCACCCTGGGACAGGGGAATCAGCCCCAGCATTTT
TRBV4-1	TRBD2	-	TRBJ2-3	CASSQALAVGTDTQYF	TGCGCCAGCAGCCAAGCCCTAGCGGTTGGGACAGATACGCAGTATTTT
TRBV3-1/TRBV3-2	TRBD2	-	TRBJ2-1	CASSPFVGGGTSGNDEQFF	TGTGCCAGCAGCCCCTTTGTGGGGGGTGGGACTAGCGGGAATGATGAGCAGTTCTTC
TRBV28	-	-	TRBJ2-3	CASSLSLSGFADTQYF	TGTGCCAGCAGTTTGTCCCTTTCGGGGTTCGCAGATACGCAGTATTTT
TRBV7-6	-	-	TRBJ2-1	CASSLAWRGYNEQFF	TGTGCCAGCAGCTTAGCGTGGCGCGGTTACAATGAGCAGTTCTTC
TRBV13	TRBD2	-	TRBJ2-1	CASSISSGRALEDEQFF	TGTGCCAGCAGCATCTCTAGCGGGAGGGCCCTTGAGGATGAGCAGTTCTTC
TRBV5-4	-	-	TRBJ2-7	CASSLMAGAHEQYF	TGTGCCAGCAGCTTGATGGCAGGGGCACACGAGCAGTACTTC
TRBV2	TRBD1	-	TRBJ2-3	CASSEPQGAHPSTDTQYF	TGTGCCAGCAGTGAACCCCAGGGGGCCCACCCTAGCACAGATACGCAGTATTTT
TRBV7-9	TRBD2	once	TRBJ2-7	CASSPLAGGDEQYF	TGTGCCAGCAGTCCCTTAGCGGGAGGTGACGAGCAGTACTTC
TRBV9	-	-	TRBJ1-1	CASSVGAGNTEAFF	TGTGCCAGCAGCGTAGGAGCTGGTAACACTGAAGCTTTCTTT
TRBV6-5	TRBD1	-	TRBJ1-2	CASRPTGGIGYTF	TGTGCCAGCAGGCCTACAGGGGGAATAGGCTACACCTTC
TRBV7-9	-	-	TRBJ1-5	CASSAGRHNQPQHF	TGTGCCAGCAGCGCGGGACGGCACAATCAGCCCCAGCATTTT
TRBV28	-	-	TRBJ1-2	CASTSGNWGYGYTF	TGTGCCAGCACGAGCGGAAACTGGGGCTATGGCTACACCTTC
TRBV9	-	-	TRBJ2-1	CASSANTGSVSYNEQFF	TGTGCCAGCAGCGCAAACACAGGGTCGGTCTCCTACAATGAGCAGTTCTTC
TRBV5-4	-	-	TRBJ1-4	CASSLDLNEKLFF	TGTGCCAGCAGCTTGGATCTTAATGAAAAACTGTTTTTT
TRBV5-5	-	-	TRBJ2-1	CASSPGQTSYNEQFF	TGTGCCAGCAGCCCGGGACAAACGAGCTACAATGAGCAGTTCTTC
TRBV27	-	-	TRBJ1-1	CASSLRGHTEAFF	TGTGCCAGCAGTTTGAGAGGGCACACTGAAGCTTTCTTT
TRBV27	TRBD1	-	TRBJ1-4	CASRGQGARVEKLFF	TGTGCCAGCAGGGGACAGGGGGCCCGGGTTGAAAAACTGTTTTTT
TRBV28	-	-	TRBJ1-2	CASSQGQGYGYTF	TGTGCCAGCAGCCAGGGGCAGGGCTATGGCTACACCTTC
TRBV7-9	-	-	TRBJ2-3	CASSSSRDIYTQYF	TGTGCCAGCAGCTCGTCCCGGGACATTTATACGCAGTATTTT
TRBV25-1	TRBD1	-	TRBJ1-2	CASSEQTGQGVGYTF	TGTGCCAGCAGTGAACAGACCGGACAGGGAGTTGGCTACACCTTC
TRBV27	TRBD1	-	TRBJ2-7	CASRTYGQGYEQYF	TGTGCCAGCAGAACATACGGACAGGGATACGAGCAGTACTTC
TRBV6-2/TRBV6-3	TRBD2	-	TRBJ2-3	CASSYSASGRSTDTQYF	TGTGCCAGCAGTTACTCGGCTAGCGGGAGGAGCACAGATACGCAGTATTTT